One and the same sample provided the 15 T cell receptor beta chains below, sequenced in a study of T-cell reconstitution after alpha-beta-depleted transplantation in children. Unique molecular identifiers were used in preparing the TCRbeta library. MiXCR, applied by TCRdb to the PCR reads, yields one record per CDR3 protein. This sample has approximately 650,000 distinct CDR3 sequences, with under 15% found just once. Sequencing was performed on PBMCs, taken before TCRalphabeta/CD19-depleted stem cell transplant. The receptors stem from a girl aged 2-10 years with congenital amegakaryocytic thrombocytopenia, due to receive a stem cell transplant.

V and J are TRBV6-5 and TRBJ2-2; D may be TRBD1 (6 bases). The CDR3 covers 16 residues. From germline, CDR1 is MNHEY and CDR2 SVGAGI. V was cut by 2 bases and J by 0 bases, with 10 bases left in between. This chain's CDR3 is CASSYDRRTNTGELFF. The CDR3 DNA reads TGTGCCAGCAGTTACGACAGGAGAACGAACACCGGGGAGCTGTTTTTT.

The sample holds a few counts of this clonotype. The DNA for the CDR3 is TGCAGTGCTAGAAAAATCGAAAGGACTAGCGGGCCCATTACCGGGGAGCTGTTTTTT. Amino acids: CSARKIERTSGPITGELFF. The chain couples TRBV20-1 to TRBJ2-2; 11 nucleotides align to TRBD2. V dropped 2 bases and J dropped 5; count of bases not matched to a gene: 16. The CDR3 totals 19 residues. CDR1 DFQATT and CDR2 SNEGSKA come from the germline V gene (reference sequence).

This clonotype was detected many times. V gene TRBV7-8 combines with J gene TRBJ2-7; D possibly corresponds to TRBD2 (6 bases). The CDR3 has 14 residues. Germline loops: CDR1 SGHVS, CDR2 FQNEAQ. V lost 2 bases to trimming and J lost 5 bases, with 13 bases between them. The CDR3, as DNA: TGTGCCAGCAGCTTACTTAGCGGACCGGACGAGCAGTACTTC. This gives the protein CASSLLSGPDEQYF.

This clonotype was observed a few times. The chain recombines TRBV20-1 with TRBJ2-7; possibly TRBD1 for D (6 bases). CDR1 DFQATT and CDR2 SNEGSKA come from the germline V gene (reference sequence). V was shortened by 3 bases and J by 0 bases, with 12 bases between the two germline ends. The length of the CDR3 is 14 residues. CDR3 amino acids: CSARTGVSSYEQYF. CDR3 nucleotides: TGCAGTGCTAGGACAGGAGTGTCCTCCTACGAGCAGTACTTC.

This clonotype was seen at least ten times. V is TRBV5-1 and J is TRBJ2-1, with D hard to call. The V end lost 5 bases, the J end lost 8 bases, and 11 bases lay between the germline ends. The CDR3 is 12 residues long. CDR1 SGHRS and CDR2 YFSETQ come from the germline V gene. CDR3 sequence reads: CASRASRYEQFF. The CDR3, as DNA: TGCGCCAGCAGGGCCAGCAGGTATGAGCAGTTCTTC. The whole variable domain, remainder taken from reference TRBV5-1 and TRBJ2-1, is KAGVTQTPRYLIKTRGQQVTLSCSPISGHRSVSWYQQTPGQGLQFLFEYFSETQRNKGNFPGRFSGRQFSNSRSEMNVSTLELGDSALYLCASRASRYEQFFGPGTRLTVL.

The CDR3 loop reads CSVAKQGGNTEAFF. For the CDR3, the DNA is TGCAGCGTTGCAAAACAGGGTGGGAACACTGAAGCTTTCTTT. The chain uses TRBV29-1 and TRBJ1-1; TRBD1 might be the D (6 bases). Trimming cost V 4 bases and J 1 base, with 13 bases left between them. Germline CDR1 and CDR2: SQVTM and ANQGSEA. The CDR3 contains 14 residues.

This clonotype was recorded many times. The chain is built from TRBV5-1 and TRBJ2-5; 7 bases align to TRBD2. Germline-derived CDR1 and CDR2 are SGHRS and YFSETQ. There are 15 residues in the CDR3. The V gene end was trimmed by 3 bases and the J gene end by 1 base; junction bases not matched to a gene: 6. The CDR3 DNA reads TGCGCCAGCAGCTGGCGCGGGAGAACCCAAGAGACCCAGTACTTC. Amino acid sequence: CASSWRGRTQETQYF.

This clonotype was found a few times. The genes are TRBV29-1 and TRBJ2-1, with D possibly TRBD1 on 6 matching bases. The CDR3 has 14 amino acids. V was trimmed by 4 bases and J by 7 bases, leaving 17 bases between them. CDR1 is SQVTM, CDR2 ANQGSEA, per germline. The CDR3 region has the DNA TGCAGCGTTGGGGGGCAGGGGTTCGGAAATGAGCAGTTCTTC. As protein: CSVGGQGFGNEQFF.

The sample holds many counts of this clonotype. The chain uses TRBV12-3 or TRBV12-4 and TRBJ2-2; perhaps TRBD1 as D (6 bases). V shed 6 bases and J shed 0 bases, with 14 bases lying between them. CDR3 length: 16 residues. The CDR3 DNA follows: TGTGCCAGCAGCCCTGCGACAGGATCGAACACCGGGGAGCTGTTTTTT. Its translation: CASSPATGSNTGELFF.

This clonotype has only a few counts. V gene TRBV10-3 combines with J gene TRBJ1-1; TRBD1 might be the D (5 bases). In germline, CDR1 is ENHRY, CDR2 SYGVKD. This CDR3 is 14 amino acids long. Trimming stripped 2 bases from V and 10 bases from J, with 17 bases between. The CDR3 loop reads CAISEPRGSGIAFF. The CDR3 DNA sequence: TGTGCCATCAGTGAGCCGAGGGGTAGCGGGATAGCTTTCTTT.

This clonotype has ten or more counts. V usage is TRBV7-9 and J usage is TRBJ2-3, with D tentatively TRBD2 (5 bases). Between the trimmed V and J ends, which lost 5 bases and 0 bases, there was a span of 12 bases. The CDR3 loop spans 15 amino acids. From germline, CDR1 is SEHNR and CDR2 FQNEAQ (reference sequence). In nucleotides, the CDR3 is TGTGCCAGCAGCACGACCGGCGGGAGCACAGATACGCAGTATTTT. Its protein product is CASSTTGGSTDTQYF. Filled out from reference TRBV7-9 and TRBJ2-3, the complete variable domain reads DTGVSQNPRHKITKRGQNVTFRCDPISEHNRLYWYRQTLGQGPEFLTYFQNEAQLEKSRLLSDRFSAERPKGSFSTLEIQRTEQGDSAMYLCASSTTGGSTDTQYFGPGTRLTVL.

This clonotype showed up many times. The genes are TRBV20-1 and TRBJ2-3; D not certain. CDR3 length: 17 amino acids. Germline V CDR1 and CDR2: DFQATT, SNEGSKA (reference sequence). The V end was cut by 4 bases, the J end by 3 bases, with 23 bases between. Here the CDR3 reads CSATFLNTQSMTDTQYF. The CDR3 nucleotides are TGCAGTGCTACCTTCCTTAATACACAGAGTATGACAGATACGCAGTATTTT.

This clonotype turned up a few times. This chain joins TRBV30 and TRBJ2-7; 7 positions agree with TRBD2. The CDR3 loop spans 14 amino acids. The J segment lost 3 bases and the V segment lost 0 bases, leaving 5 bases of the junction unmatched. Germline V lookup: CDR1 GTSNPN, CDR2 SVGIG (reference sequence). This CDR3 reads CAWSVRLADYEQYF. CDR3 bases: TGTGCCTGGAGTGTACGCCTAGCGGACTACGAGCAGTACTTC.

There are many counts of this clonotype. The J gene is TRBJ2-7, the V gene TRBV11-2; a possible D gene is TRBD1 (6 bases). The V gene's germline CDR1 is SGHAT and CDR2 FQNNGV. The CDR3 spans 14 residues. Trimming cost V 5 bases and J 5 bases, with 16 bases left between them. CDR3 nucleotide sequence: TGTGCCAGCAGCCTGGACAGCAATGCCCACGAGCAGTACTTC. It encodes CASSLDSNAHEQYF.

This clonotype was observed a few times. This rearrangement joins TRBV3-1 to TRBJ2-5; the match to TRBD2 covers 9 bases. Germline loops: CDR1 LGHDT, CDR2 YNNKEL (reference sequence). Trimming cost V 0 bases and J 8 bases; bases outside gene matches: 4. The CDR3 extends over 14 amino acids. Here the CDR3 reads CASSQEPSGITQYF. CDR3 nucleotide sequence: TGTGCCAGCAGCCAAGAACCTAGCGGGATAACCCAGTACTTC.